This T cell receptor (beta chain) was recovered during a study of T cell clonality in common variable immunodeficiency. Study outcomes and limitations: Common variable immunodeficiency TCR beta sequences reportedly had fewer deletions and N-nucleotide insertions. T cell subpopulation sequencing would be needed to explain CVID clonality. TCRbeta clonality was increased in CVID versus healthy controls.

Patients had low serum IgG, IgA and/or IgM and specific antibody deficiency. No CVID subject was ill or on immunomodulatory drugs when sampled. This clone was recorded at least ten times. What it binds is not known. The read gets to within 3 residues of the CDR3 end, and the germline J gene fills in the rest. Germline CDR1 reads SGHNT; CDR2 reads YYREEE (reference sequence). CDR3 length: 13 amino acids. The junction had 6 bases not matched to a gene; V was cut back by 5 bases and J by 5 bases. Clones were sequenced by immunoSEQ multiplex PCR, and TCRdb holds only the in-frame ones, with some missing. The data show 26,000 or so clones, with none appearing a single time.

This TCR was sampled from a human donor with common variable immunodeficiency. This sequence joins TRBV5-4 and TRBJ2-5, with 7 bases identical to TRBD2. The specimen was peripheral blood mononuclear cells. CDR3 region: CASRGGEGETQYF. The sequenced CDR3 bases are TGTGCCAGCAGGGGGGGGGAGGGGGAGACC.